The next 2 T cell receptor beta chains were all read from a single sample in a study of blood T cell repertoires in COVID-19. Method: immunoSEQ multiplex PCR; TCRdb's copy keeps in-frame clones and lacks some. Of around 500,000 clones listed, about 85% are singletons. The sequencing sample was made of PBMCs or T cells enriched from blood (not recorded which). The receptors were sampled from a woman aged 60 to 75 who had recovered from COVID-19.

The chain has TRBV11-2 and TRBJ2-1; D is perhaps TRBD2 (6 bases). This CDR3 spans 15 amino acids. Trimming stripped 8 bases from V and 4 bases from J, with 18 bases between. CDR1 is SGHAT, CDR2 FQNNGV, per germline. CDR3 nucleotides: TGTGCCAGCCGCCGTCGGAATAGCGGTTACAATGAGCAGTTCTTC. Translating gives CASRRRNSGYNEQFF.

V and J are TRBV7-2 and TRBJ2-6, with TRBD2 identical over 8 bases. There are 19 residues in the CDR3. Germline assignment: CDR1 SGHTA and CDR2 FQGNSA. Germline trimming cut 5 bases from V and 1 base from J; bases unmatched to any gene: 13. The CDR3 DNA sequence: TGTGCCAGCAGCCCCCTGGGGCGGGGGGCCTGGTCTGGGGCCAACGTCCTGACTTTC. Translated: CASSPLGRGAWSGANVLTF.